The TCR beta chain under discussion was sequenced for a study of blood T cell repertoires in COVID-19. About the research overall: Acute-phase and convalescent COVID-19 samples originated in the United States, Italy and Spain.

This clone was detected once. Only in-frame clones appear in the TCRdb table, and some are missing; sequencing was by immunoSEQ multiplex PCR. Counted here are approximately 150,000 clones, roughly 84% occurring once; the ten biggest clones make up more than 1.4%. Sample: peripheral blood. This TCR was recovered from a man between 60 and 75 years old with acute or convalescent COVID-19.

The CDR3 DNA reads TGTGCCAGCAGTTATGGGACAGGGTACTACGAGCAGTACTTC. Its protein is CASSYGTGYYEQYF. The J gene is TRBJ2-7, the V gene TRBV6-5, with 9 bases lining up with TRBD1. The germline V gene encodes CDR1 MNHEY and CDR2 SVGAGI. Unmatched junction bases numbered 3, after V lost 3 bases and J lost 3 bases. CDR3 length: 14 residues.